The 22 T cell receptor beta chains given below trace back to one sample, sequenced in a study of cytomegalovirus exposure and HLA in healthy donors. PCR amplification relied on 60 Vbeta primers (plus 13 Jbeta primers). Sequencing used immunoSEQ multiplex PCR; TCRdb keeps in-frame clones, though not all of them. This table has some 120,000 clones, roughly 69% appearing once. What was sequenced was PBMCs. The receptors shown here come from a human donor in good health.

The rearrangement joins TRBV7-2 to TRBJ1-2; perhaps TRBD1 as D (6 bases). Germline V gives CDR1 SGHTA, CDR2 FQGNSA. The CDR3 loop spans 14 amino acids. V dropped 4 bases and J dropped 8 bases, with 17 bases sitting between them. The CDR3 region is CASSWANTGSGYTF. In DNA, the CDR3 is TGTGCCAGCAGCTGGGCCAATACAGGGAGCGGCTACACCTTC.

Notes on this clone: Germline is not matched at one junction end, which may reflect a read error. This rearrangement joins TRBV7-7 to TRBJ2-1, with D possibly matching TRBD2 (6 bases). The CDR3 contains 15 residues. Per the germline V gene, CDR1 is SSHAT and CDR2 is FNYEAQ (reference sequence). CDR3 nucleotides: TGTGCTAGCAGCCCCCAATTAGCGGCCTACAATGAGCAGTTCTTC. Translated: CASSPQLAAYNEQFF.

V is TRBV7-6 and J is TRBJ2-2; D unresolved. The CDR3 has 15 residues. The V end was cut by 6 bases, the J end by 1 base, with 12 bases between. Looked up from germline, CDR1 is SGHVS and CDR2 is FNYEAQ. The CDR3 sequence: CASSPQALNTGELFF. The CDR3 DNA reads as TGTGCCAGCAGTCCTCAGGCCCTGAACACCGGGGAGCTGTTTTTT.

As regards this clone: The junction and the germline gene differ at one end; a read error may be behind it. In the same sample, other DNA sequences code for this CDR3. This chain joins TRBV13 and TRBJ1-6; TRBD1 agrees at 7 bases. Germline CDR1 is PRHDT and CDR2 is FYEKMQ (reference sequence). This CDR3 is built from 13 residues. The CDR3 nucleotides read TGTGCCAGCGGGCTAGGGGGCGATTCGCCCCTCCACTTT. Translated, it gives CASGLGGDSPLHF.

This clone was recorded only once. The V gene is TRBV13, the J gene TRBJ2-3, with D perhaps TRBD2 (6 bases). Trimming pared 3 bases from V and 0 bases from J, leaving 16 bases between. Germline CDR1 PRHDT, CDR2 FYEKMQ (reference sequence). The CDR3 extends over 17 amino acids. The CDR3 here is CASSFGGGRRSTDTQYF. CDR3 nucleotides: TGTGCCAGCAGCTTTGGTGGAGGGAGGCGGAGCACAGATACGCAGTATTTT.

The genes are TRBV29-1 and TRBJ1-2; 9 nucleotides align to TRBD1. The CDR3 covers 13 residues. Trimming cost V 7 bases and J 7 bases; bases outside gene matches: 10. CDR1 and CDR2 from the germline V gene are SQVTM and ANQGSEA. CDR3 sequence (DNA): TGCAGCGCTGGGGCCGGGACAGGGAGTGGCTACACCTTC. Translating gives CSAGAGTGSGYTF.

This chain connects TRBV15 to TRBJ2-7, with TRBD1 matching 12 bases. CDR3 length: 15 amino acids. V gave up 1 base and J gave up 6 bases; unmatched junction bases: 4. Germline V CDR1 and CDR2: LNHNV, YYDKDF (reference sequence). The CDR3 spells CATSRVGQGAAEQYF. The DNA of the CDR3 is TGTGCCACCAGCAGAGTGGGACAGGGGGCTGCCGAGCAGTACTTC. The variable domain in full, completed from reference TRBV15 and TRBJ2-7, reads DAMVIQNPRYQVTQFGKPVTLSCSQTLNHNVMYWYQQKSSQAPKLLFHYYDKDFNNEADTPDNFQSRRPNTSFCFLDIRSPGLGDTAMYLCATSRVGQGAAEQYFGPGTRLTVT.

The chain joins TRBV5-1 to TRBJ2-5; 8 bases agree with TRBD1. The CDR3 is 13 residues long. CDR1 and CDR2 (germline): SGHRS, YFSETQ. Trimming removed 6 bases from V and 2 bases from J; junction bases left unmatched: 3. CDR3 protein: CASTGQGQETQYF. The CDR3 DNA is TGCGCCAGCACCGGACAGGGTCAAGAGACCCAGTACTTC.

A few counts support this clone. The rearrangement joins TRBV7-9 to TRBJ2-1, with 9 bases aligning to TRBD2. The V and J ends lost 5 bases and 7 bases, in that order; junction bases with no gene match: 15. Germline CDR1 and CDR2: SEHNR and FQNEAQ (reference sequence). There are 17 residues in the CDR3. Written as DNA, the CDR3 is TGTGCCAGCAGCACCACGCGGACTAGCGCCCAAGGGAATGAGCAGTTCTTC. Its translation is CASSTTRTSAQGNEQFF. Together with reference TRBV7-9 and TRBJ2-1, the CDR3 gives the full variable domain: DTGVSQNPRHKITKRGQNVTFRCDPISEHNRLYWYRQTLGQGPEFLTYFQNEAQLEKSRLLSDRFSAERPKGSFSTLEIQRTEQGDSAMYLCASSTTRTSAQGNEQFFGPGTRLTVL.

The rearrangement joins TRBV30 to TRBJ2-2; perhaps TRBD1 as D (5 bases). Deletions cut 3 bases from V and 4 bases from J, with 15 bases between. Per the germline V gene, CDR1 is GTSNPN and CDR2 is SVGIG (reference sequence). This CDR3 is 15 amino acids long. The CDR3 reads CAWRYTGKATGELFF. The CDR3 DNA reads as TGTGCCTGGAGGTATACAGGAAAGGCCACCGGGGAGCTGTTTTTT.

This clone was seen a handful of times. The CDR3 is CASSPHTGQNTEAFF. The CDR3, as DNA: TGTGCCAGCAGCCCCCATACAGGGCAGAACACTGAAGCTTTCTTT. The V call is TRBV28, the J call TRBJ1-1, with D perhaps matching TRBD1 (6 bases). Between the trimmed V and J ends, which lost 6 bases and 1 base, there was a span of 15 bases. The CDR3 is made up of 15 amino acids. CDR1 MDHEN and CDR2 SYDVKM come from the germline V gene. The complete variable domain, with remaining parts taken from reference TRBV28 and TRBJ1-1, reads DVKVTQSSRYLVKRTGEKVFLECVQDMDHENMFWYRQDPGLGLRLIYFSYDVKMKEKGDIPEGYSVSREKKERFSLILESASTNQTSMYLCASSPHTGQNTEAFFGQGTRLTVV.

In its sample, this clone was seen a few times. The V call is TRBV27, the J call TRBJ2-2; 10 bases are a match to TRBD2. The length of the CDR3 is 16 residues. From germline, CDR1 is MNHEY and CDR2 SMNVEV (reference sequence). V gave up 2 bases and J gave up 6 bases; unmatched junction bases: 6. This CDR3 is CASSLLASGSAGELFF. In DNA form, the CDR3 reads TGTGCCAGCAGTTTACTGGCTAGCGGGAGTGCCGGGGAGCTGTTTTTT.

The chain links TRBV29-1 to TRBJ2-3; D is uncertain. V dropped 4 bases and J dropped 3 bases, with 8 bases sitting between them. In germline, CDR1 is SQVTM, CDR2 ANQGSEA. The CDR3 has 12 amino acids. Here the CDR3 reads CSVGAFTDTQYF. The CDR3 DNA reads as TGCAGCGTTGGGGCCTTTACAGATACGCAGTATTTT.

The genes are TRBV7-8 and TRBJ2-1; 10 bases map to TRBD2. Germline CDR1 is SGHVS and CDR2 is FQNEAQ. The trim removed 1 base at V and 4 bases at J, leaving 10 bases unmatched. The CDR3 covers 18 residues. CDR3 sequence (DNA): TGTGCCAGCAGCTTAGTTCCCTTTAGCGGGGGGCAATACAATGAGCAGTTCTTC. It encodes CASSLVPFSGGQYNEQFF. Full variable domain (missing parts from reference TRBV7-8 and TRBJ2-1): GAGVSQSPRYKVAKRGQDVALRCDPISGHVSLFWYQQALGQGPEFLTYFQNEAQLDKSGLPSDRFFAERPEGSVSTLKIQRTQQEDSAVYLCASSLVPFSGGQYNEQFFGPGTRLTVL.

This clone was found many times. V gene TRBV4-1 combines with J gene TRBJ2-7, with TRBD1 as a possible D gene (5 bases). The CDR3 consists of 14 residues. Per the germline V gene, CDR1 is MGHRA and CDR2 is YSYEKL. V dropped 1 base and J dropped 3 bases, with 10 bases sitting between them. CDR3 DNA sequence: TGCGCCAGCAGCCAAGCGGTGCAGGGCTACGAGCAGTACTTC. It yields the protein CASSQAVQGYEQYF.

The V gene is TRBV2, the J gene TRBJ1-1; maybe TRBD1 (6 bases). The germline CDR1 and CDR2 sequences are SNHLY and FYNNEI. V was trimmed by 5 bases and J by 3 bases, leaving 10 bases between them. This CDR3 comprises 13 residues. The CDR3 nucleotides are TGTGCCAGCAGTCGGACAGAGGACACTGAAGCTTTCTTT. Translated: CASSRTEDTEAFF. The variable domain in full, completed from reference TRBV2 and TRBJ1-1, reads EPEVTQTPSHQVTQMGQEVILRCVPISNHLYFYWYRQILGQKVEFLVSFYNNEISEKSEIFDDQFSVERPDGSNFTLKIRSTKLEDSAMYFCASSRTEDTEAFFGQGTRLTVV.

The V gene is TRBV9, the J gene TRBJ1-1; TRBD1 is a possible D gene (5 bases). This CDR3 is built from 14 residues. The V end was cut by 1 base, the J end by 0 bases, with 7 bases between. In germline, CDR1 is SGDLS, CDR2 YYNGEE. The CDR3 DNA reads as TGTGCCAGCAGCGTACAGGGAATGAACACTGAAGCTTTCTTT. It encodes CASSVQGMNTEAFF.

This rearrangement joins TRBV5-6 to TRBJ2-3, with 10 nucleotides matching TRBD2. V was clipped by 2 bases and J by 5 bases; unmatched bases: 5. CDR1 is SGHDT and CDR2 is YYEEEE in the germline V gene. The CDR3 is 15 amino acids. DNA of the CDR3: TGTGCCAGCAGCTTCCCAGCGGGAGGGGTAGATACGCAGTATTTT. Protein: CASSFPAGGVDTQYF.

About this clone itself: At one end, the junction sequence differs from germline, possibly due to a read error. J is TRBJ1-1 and V is TRBV5-5; D is unclear. The germline gives CDR1 SGHKS, CDR2 YYEKEE (reference sequence). The CDR3 runs to 13 residues. CDR3 coding DNA: TGTGCCAGCATCTTGTTCGAGAAAAGTGAAGCTTTCTTT. It yields the protein CASILFEKSEAFF.

The CDR3 sequence: CASSQWAYSGNTIYF. The DNA of the CDR3 is TGTGCCAGCAGTCAATGGGCCTACTCTGGAAACACCATATATTTT. V gene TRBV6-5 combines with J gene TRBJ1-3; D not resolved. V lost 5 bases and J lost 0, with 11 bases in between. Germline V CDR1 and CDR2: MNHEY, SVGAGI. CDR3 length equals 15 residues.

The rearrangement joins TRBV19 to TRBJ1-5; 8 bases map to TRBD1. The CDR3 covers 18 residues. With V trimmed by 9 bases and J by 3 bases, 19 bases remained unmatched. Germline CDR1 and CDR2: LNHDA and SQIVND (reference sequence). The CDR3 here is CASQRQGPARPFNQPQHF. The CDR3 region has the DNA TGTGCCAGCCAAAGACAGGGGCCGGCCAGACCGTTCAATCAGCCCCAGCATTTT.

A few counts support this clone. In DNA, the CDR3 is TGTGCCAGCAGCGACTACAGGGCTGGAAACACCATATATTTT. Its protein is CASSDYRAGNTIYF. V gene TRBV11-2 combines with J gene TRBJ1-3, with D perhaps TRBD1 (6 bases). Germline CDR1 reads SGHAT; CDR2 reads FQNNGV. This CDR3 has 14 amino acids. V was pared by 5 bases and J by 2 bases, with 10 bases between.